The 32 T cell receptor beta chains given below trace back to one sample, sequenced in a study of blood T cell repertoires in COVID-19. Here immunoSEQ multiplex PCR was the method, and the copy in TCRdb shows in-frame clones only, minus some. This sample carries 110,000 to 150,000 clones, about 80% of them seen once, and the ten largest clones take over 7%. The sample consisted of peripheral blood. The receptors stem from a human donor in a cohort sampled during active COVID-19.

This clone was counted between two and nine times. J is TRBJ1-1 and V is TRBV19; weak D call: TRBD1 (5 bases). CDR3 length equals 17 residues. V gave up 1 base and J gave up 4 bases, with 19 bases separating them. The germline CDR1 and CDR2 sequences are LNHDA and SQIVND (reference sequence). CDR3 coding DNA: TGTGCCAGTAGTATAGTTGCCGGGAGGAGGGGAGGCACTGAAGCTTTCTTT. Its protein is CASSIVAGRRGGTEAFF.

The V gene is TRBV6-5, the J gene TRBJ1-2; 7 nucleotides line up with TRBD1. With V trimmed by 8 bases and J by 4 bases, 7 bases remained unmatched. This CDR3 spans 13 amino acids. The V gene's germline CDR1 is MNHEY and CDR2 SVGAGI. The CDR3 DNA sequence: TGTGCCAGCGCCACGGGACAGATCTATGGCTACACCTTC. This codes for CASATGQIYGYTF.

The CDR3 nucleotides read TGCGCCAGCGGCCAGGGGGCTTCCACAGATACGCAGTATTTT. Amino acid sequence: CASGQGASTDTQYF. The chain uses TRBV10-1 and TRBJ2-3, with 8 bases identical to TRBD1. The CDR3 length is 14 residues. Germline trimming cut 8 bases from V and 2 bases from J; bases unmatched to any gene: 6. CDR1 and CDR2 from the germline V gene are WNHNN and SYGVQD (reference sequence).

The gene calls are TRBV3-1 (or the pseudogene TRBV3-2) and TRBJ2-1, with a possible D match to TRBD2 (6 bases). CDR1 is LGHDT, CDR2 YNNKEL, per germline (reference sequence). The CDR3 is 16 amino acids. V lost 1 base, J lost 9 bases, and 19 bases lay in between. The CDR3, as DNA: TGTGCCAGCAGCCAAGTCTATAGTGCTAGCGCTCGTGAGCAGTTCTTC. Amino acids: CASSQVYSASAREQFF.

This chain connects TRBV28 to TRBJ1-4; 9 bases align to TRBD1. V lost 5 bases, J lost 9 bases, and 10 bases stayed unmatched. There are 15 residues in the CDR3. From germline, CDR1 is MDHEN and CDR2 SYDVKM. The CDR3 nucleotides are TGTGCCAGCAGTGGAACAGGGGGCGCAGGACAAAAACTGTTTTTT. Translation: CASSGTGGAGQKLFF.

The chain is built from TRBV19 and TRBJ1-3; tentative D call: TRBD1 (6 bases). V was clipped by 5 bases and J by 0 bases, with 14 bases between them. Per the germline V gene, CDR1 is LNHDA and CDR2 is SQIVND (reference sequence). This CDR3 has 16 amino acids. The CDR3 region has the DNA TGTGCCAGTAGTTCCCCTCGGACAGTCTCTGGAAACACCATATATTTT. Protein: CASSSPRTVSGNTIYF.

The chain has TRBV19 and TRBJ2-1, with unresolved D. The CDR3 has 12 amino acids. Germline assignment: CDR1 LNHDA and CDR2 SQIVND (reference sequence). The V and J ends lost 5 bases and 10 bases respectively, with 12 bases between them. The chain's CDR3 is CASSPSTREQFF. The CDR3 DNA reads as TGTGCCAGTAGTCCTTCGACCAGGGAGCAGTTCTTC.

The chain carries TRBV11-2 and TRBJ2-5; 9 nucleotides align to TRBD1. The CDR3 contains 15 residues. CDR1 and CDR2 (germline): SGHAT, FQNNGV. Trimming at V came to 3 bases and at J to 4 bases, leaving 6 bases not matched to a gene. CDR3 nucleotide sequence: TGTGCCAGCAGCTTCACCTCGGGACAGGGAGAGACCCAGTACTTC. It translates to CASSFTSGQGETQYF. Supplemented by reference TRBV11-2 and TRBJ2-5, the full variable domain reads EAGVAQSPRYKIIEKRQSVAFWCNPISGHATLYWYQQILGQGPKLLIQFQNNGVVDDSQLPKDRFSAERLKGVDSTLKIQPAKLEDSAVYLCASSFTSGQGETQYFGPGTRLLVL.

This chain links TRBV5-4 with TRBJ2-1; 10 bases fit TRBD2. CDR3 length equals 15 residues. Losses at the gene ends were 0 bases for V and 6 bases for J; bases not matched to a gene: 3. Per the germline V gene, CDR1 is SGHNT and CDR2 is YYREEE (reference sequence). The CDR3 DNA reads TGTGCCAGCAGCTTGGGGTTAGCGGGGGGCAATGAGCAGTTCTTC. It translates to CASSLGLAGGNEQFF.

This chain joins TRBV9 and TRBJ2-5, with TRBD1 matching 9 bases. Germline V gene lookup returns CDR1 SGDLS and CDR2 YYNGEE. This CDR3 has 14 amino acids. The V and J ends lost 4 bases and 5 bases, in that order; junction bases with no gene match: 6. The CDR3 DNA sequence: TGTGCCAGCAGCTTACAGGGGGCCGGGGAGACCCAGTACTTC. Translation: CASSLQGAGETQYF.

V gene TRBV3-1 (or the pseudogene TRBV3-2) combines with J gene TRBJ2-3; the D is unclear. This CDR3 has 13 amino acids. In germline, CDR1 is LGHDT, CDR2 YNNKEL (reference sequence). V gave up 8 bases and J gave up 1 base, with 10 bases separating them. The CDR3 bases are TGTGCCAGCCACCTAAGCGGCACAGATACGCAGTATTTT. Protein product: CASHLSGTDTQYF.

The V call is TRBV7-9, the J call TRBJ2-7; 9 nucleotides align to TRBD2. Germline loops: CDR1 SEHNR, CDR2 FQNEAQ (reference sequence). This CDR3 spans 15 amino acids. After removal of 5 bases from V and 2 bases from J, the junction contained 7 bases not matched to a gene. The CDR3 sequence is CASSPLAGRTYEQYF. For the CDR3, the DNA is TGTGCCAGCAGCCCCCTAGCGGGGCGAACCTACGAGCAGTACTTC.

The rearrangement links TRBV3-1 (or the pseudogene TRBV3-2) to TRBJ2-2; 9 bases line up with TRBD2. Trimming cost V 4 bases and J 4 bases; bases outside gene matches: 4. This CDR3 comprises 15 residues. Germline V gene data show CDR1 as LGHDT and CDR2 as YNNKEL (reference sequence). DNA of the CDR3: TGTGCCAGCAGCCTGGGACTAGCCGGCACCGGGGAGCTGTTTTTT. Protein: CASSLGLAGTGELFF.

The chain couples TRBV10-3 to TRBJ2-7, with 8 bases lining up with TRBD1. The ends lost 10 bases at V and 5 bases at J; junction bases unmatched: 4. Per the germline V gene, CDR1 is ENHRY and CDR2 is SYGVKD. This CDR3 has 11 residues. In nucleotides, the CDR3 is TGTGCCAGCACAGGGGGGAACGAGCAGTACTTC. This gives the protein CASTGGNEQYF.

This clone has just one count. The chain is built from TRBV12-3 or TRBV12-4 and TRBJ1-2; D remains ambiguous. With 1 base removed from V and 7 bases from J, the gap between germline ends came to 10 bases. The CDR3 is 13 amino acids. CDR3 protein: CASSLGPVSGYTF. As DNA, the CDR3 is TGTGCCAGCAGTTTAGGTCCAGTCTCTGGCTACACCTTC.

CDR3 residues: CASSLSPRYGYTF. In DNA, the CDR3 is TGTGCCAGCAGTTTATCTCCCCGGTATGGCTACACCTTC. The chain combines TRBV28 with TRBJ1-2; no definite D call. CDR1 MDHEN and CDR2 SYDVKM come from the germline V gene. The CDR3 spans 13 residues. Deletions cut 1 base from V and 5 bases from J, with 8 bases between.

The chain has TRBV15 and TRBJ2-3; 10 positions match TRBD2. In germline, CDR1 is LNHNV, CDR2 YYDKDF (reference sequence). The CDR3 sequence is 17 residues long. Losses at the gene ends were 7 bases for V and 6 bases for J; bases not matched to a gene: 16. The CDR3 here is CATTLHGLAETMDTQYF. The CDR3 region has the DNA TGTGCCACCACCCTACACGGACTAGCGGAAACTATGGATACGCAGTATTTT.

This clone was counted a single time. V and J are TRBV18 and TRBJ1-2, with unresolved D. Trimming pared 0 bases from V and 0 bases from J, leaving 5 bases between. The CDR3 consists of 14 residues. Per the germline V gene, CDR1 is KGHSH and CDR2 is LQKENI. The DNA for the CDR3 is TGTGCCAGCTCACCACCGAGGACTAACTATGGCTACACCTTC. Its translation: CASSPPRTNYGYTF. Full variable domain (missing parts from reference TRBV18 and TRBJ1-2): NAGVMQNPRHLVRRRGQEARLRCSPMKGHSHVYWYRQLPEEGLKFMVYLQKENIIDESGMPKERFSAEFPKEGPSILRIQQVVRGDSAAYFCASSPPRTNYGYTFGSGTRLTVV.

The rearrangement uses TRBV18 and TRBJ2-1; 7 positions match TRBD2. CDR3 size: 16 residues. Germline V gives CDR1 KGHSH, CDR2 LQKENI. Trimming took 4 bases from V and 7 from J; bases not matched to a gene: 13. The CDR3, as DNA: TGTGCCAGCTCACGAGGGCCTCGCGGGGGAGAAAATGAGCAGTTCTTC. It specifies CASSRGPRGGENEQFF.

The chain uses TRBV28 and TRBJ1-1; TRBD1 matches at 7 bases. The CDR3 totals 14 residues. Trimming removed 6 bases from V and 4 bases from J; junction bases left unmatched: 8. The germline V gene encodes CDR1 MDHEN and CDR2 SYDVKM. The CDR3 region has the DNA TGTGCCAGCAGCCCCGCGGCAGGGGGCACTGAAGCTTTCTTT. Translation gives CASSPAAGGTEAFF.

The chain recombines TRBV5-1 with TRBJ2-5; TRBD1 is a possible D gene (5 bases). CDR3 size: 14 residues. The V gene's germline CDR1 is SGHRS and CDR2 YFSETQ. With 2 bases removed from V and 3 bases from J, the gap between germline ends came to 11 bases. This CDR3 is CASSLNPGKETQYF. DNA for the CDR3: TGCGCCAGCAGCTTAAACCCAGGGAAAGAGACCCAGTACTTC.

The CDR3 is CASSLGGQKNSPLHF. DNA for the CDR3: TGTGCCAGCAGCTTGGGAGGACAGAAAAATTCACCCCTCCACTTT. The rearrangement links TRBV5-4 to TRBJ1-6, with a possible D match to TRBD1 (6 bases). Trimming left V 0 bases short and J 7 bases short, with 11 bases between. CDR1 and CDR2 (germline): SGHNT, YYREEE (reference sequence). The CDR3 extends over 15 amino acids.

This rearrangement joins TRBV10-3 to TRBJ1-1; 7 positions match TRBD1. The length of the CDR3 is 14 residues. Germline V CDR1 and CDR2: ENHRY, SYGVKD. The V segment lost 6 bases and the J segment 4 bases; nucleotides outside the gene matches: 8. CDR3 amino acids: CAIRGAGGGTEAFF. In DNA, the CDR3 is TGTGCCATCAGGGGGGCAGGGGGAGGCACTGAAGCTTTCTTT.

DNA of the CDR3: TGCGCCAGCAGCTCGGTAGACAGGGTCACTGAAGCTTTCTTT. Protein sequence: CASSSVDRVTEAFF. The chain uses TRBV5-1 and TRBJ1-1; 7 positions agree with TRBD1. In germline, CDR1 is SGHRS, CDR2 YFSETQ. There are 14 residues in the CDR3. Losses at the gene ends were 3 bases for V and 4 bases for J; bases not matched to a gene: 6.

V usage is TRBV18 and J usage is TRBJ1-1; perhaps TRBD1 as D (6 bases). Germline lookup yields CDR1 KGHSH and CDR2 LQKENI. The V end lost 5 bases, the J end lost 3 bases, and 13 bases lay between the germline ends. The CDR3 sequence is 14 residues long. The CDR3 sequence: CASSYQGLDTEAFF. The CDR3 DNA is TGTGCCAGCTCATATCAGGGGTTGGACACTGAAGCTTTCTTT. The complete variable domain, with remaining parts taken from reference TRBV18 and TRBJ1-1, reads NAGVMQNPRHLVRRRGQEARLRCSPMKGHSHVYWYRQLPEEGLKFMVYLQKENIIDESGMPKERFSAEFPKEGPSILRIQQVVRGDSAAYFCASSYQGLDTEAFFGQGTRLTVV.

The chain is built from TRBV4-2 and TRBJ2-2; D perhaps matches TRBD2 (5 bases). This CDR3 contains 16 residues. V was trimmed by 0 bases and J by 0 bases, leaving 8 bases between them. Germline CDR1 reads LGHNA; CDR2 reads YNFKEQ. The CDR3, as DNA: TGTGCCAGCAGCCAAGAGCTAGCACCGAACACCGGGGAGCTGTTTTTT. This gives the protein CASSQELAPNTGELFF.

The chain carries TRBV10-3 and TRBJ1-1; TRBD1 matches at 9 bases. Germline V gene data show CDR1 as ENHRY and CDR2 as SYGVKD. This CDR3 spans 11 amino acids. The junction had 1 base not matched to a gene; V was cut back by 3 bases and J by 11 bases. In DNA form, the CDR3 reads TGTGCCATCAGTGACGGGACAGGGGCTTTCTTT. The encoded protein is CAISDGTGAFF.

This chain uses TRBV7-2 with TRBJ2-7, with 9 bases fitting TRBD2. CDR1 is SGHTA and CDR2 is FQGNSA in the germline V gene. There are 16 residues in the CDR3. After removal of 1 base from V and 0 bases from J, the junction contained 4 bases not matched to a gene. CDR3 protein: CASSLVTSGYSYEQYF. CDR3 bases: TGTGCCAGCAGCTTAGTGACTAGCGGCTACTCCTACGAGCAGTACTTC.

This clone appeared once. The CDR3 DNA follows: TGTGCCAGCAGCCCCCGACAGGGGGCTATCTATGGCTACACCTTC. It specifies CASSPRQGAIYGYTF. The V gene is TRBV9, the J gene TRBJ1-2; TRBD1 agrees at 10 bases. After removal of 4 bases from V and 4 bases from J, the junction contained 7 bases not matched to a gene. The CDR3 has 15 amino acids. Per the germline V gene, CDR1 is SGDLS and CDR2 is YYNGEE.

V usage is TRBV2 and J usage is TRBJ1-5; possible D gene TRBD1, 5 bases. Germline V gene data show CDR1 as SNHLY and CDR2 as FYNNEI. The CDR3 extends over 16 amino acids. The germline V and J ends were trimmed by 6 bases and 0 bases, with 15 bases remaining between them. In nucleotides, the CDR3 is TGTGCCAGCAGGGGGGGGGACTCCCGTAGCAATCAGCCCCAGCATTTT. Protein product: CASRGGDSRSNQPQHF.

V is TRBV4-1 and J is TRBJ2-7; TRBD1 agrees at 11 bases. The junction had 8 bases not matched to a gene; V was cut back by 4 bases and J by 3 bases. The CDR3 runs to 16 residues. Germline V gene sequence: CDR1 MGHRA, CDR2 YSYEKL. This CDR3 reads CASSRVPGQGVYEQYF. The CDR3 DNA follows: TGCGCCAGCAGCCGTGTCCCGGGACAGGGGGTCTACGAGCAGTACTTC.

The chain links TRBV18 to TRBJ2-4; D possibly corresponds to TRBD2 (6 bases). V dropped 1 base and J dropped 0 bases, with 10 bases sitting between them. CDR3 size: 16 residues. From germline, CDR1 is KGHSH and CDR2 LQKENI. DNA for the CDR3: TGTGCCAGCTCACCACAGGCGGGACTAGCCAAAAACATTCAGTACTTC. Translated: CASSPQAGLAKNIQYF. The full variable domain, in which reference TRBV18 and TRBJ2-4 provide the parts outside the CDR3, is NAGVMQNPRHLVRRRGQEARLRCSPMKGHSHVYWYRQLPEEGLKFMVYLQKENIIDESGMPKERFSAEFPKEGPSILRIQQVVRGDSAAYFCASSPQAGLAKNIQYFGAGTRLSVL.